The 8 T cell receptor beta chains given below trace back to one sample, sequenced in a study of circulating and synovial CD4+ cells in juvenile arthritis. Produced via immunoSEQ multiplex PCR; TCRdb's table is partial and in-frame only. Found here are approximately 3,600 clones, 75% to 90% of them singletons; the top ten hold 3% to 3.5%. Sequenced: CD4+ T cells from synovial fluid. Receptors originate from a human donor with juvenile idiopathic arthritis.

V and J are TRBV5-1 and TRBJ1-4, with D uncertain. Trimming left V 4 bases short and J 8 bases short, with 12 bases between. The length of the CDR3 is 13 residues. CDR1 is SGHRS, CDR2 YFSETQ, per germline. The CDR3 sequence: CASSPGIGEKLFF. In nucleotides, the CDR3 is TGCGCCAGCAGCCCGGGGATAGGCGAAAAACTGTTTTTT.

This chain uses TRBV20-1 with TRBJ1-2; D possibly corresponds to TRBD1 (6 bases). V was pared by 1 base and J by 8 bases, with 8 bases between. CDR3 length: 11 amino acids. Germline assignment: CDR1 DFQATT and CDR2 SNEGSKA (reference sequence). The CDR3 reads CSARAGGGYTF. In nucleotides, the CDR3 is TGCAGTGCTAGAGCTGGGGGCGGCTACACCTTC.

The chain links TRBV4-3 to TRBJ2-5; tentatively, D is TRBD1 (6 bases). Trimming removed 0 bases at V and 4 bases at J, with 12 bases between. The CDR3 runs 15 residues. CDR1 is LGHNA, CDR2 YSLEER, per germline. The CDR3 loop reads CASSQDARGGETQYF. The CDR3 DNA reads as TGCGCCAGCAGCCAAGATGCCAGGGGCGGAGAGACCCAGTACTTC.

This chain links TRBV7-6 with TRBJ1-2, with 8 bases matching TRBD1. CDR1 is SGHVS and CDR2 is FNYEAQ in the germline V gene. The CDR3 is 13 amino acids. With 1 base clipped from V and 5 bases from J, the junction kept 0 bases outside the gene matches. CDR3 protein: CASSLGQGYGYTF. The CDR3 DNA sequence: TGTGCCAGCAGCTTAGGACAGGGGTATGGCTACACCTTC.

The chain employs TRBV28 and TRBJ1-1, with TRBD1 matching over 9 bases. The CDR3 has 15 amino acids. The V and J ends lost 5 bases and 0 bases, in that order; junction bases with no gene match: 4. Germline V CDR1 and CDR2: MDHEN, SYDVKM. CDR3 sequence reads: CASSLQGAVNTEAFF. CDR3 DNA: TGTGCCAGCAGTCTACAGGGGGCGGTGAACACTGAAGCTTTCTTT.

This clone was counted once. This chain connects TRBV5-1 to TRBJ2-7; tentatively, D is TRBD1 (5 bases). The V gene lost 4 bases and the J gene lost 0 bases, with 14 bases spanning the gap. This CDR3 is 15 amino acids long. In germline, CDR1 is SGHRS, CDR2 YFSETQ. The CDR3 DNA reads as TGCGCCAGCAGCAAGGCGACAGTTAGCTCCTACGAGCAGTACTTC. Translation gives CASSKATVSSYEQYF.

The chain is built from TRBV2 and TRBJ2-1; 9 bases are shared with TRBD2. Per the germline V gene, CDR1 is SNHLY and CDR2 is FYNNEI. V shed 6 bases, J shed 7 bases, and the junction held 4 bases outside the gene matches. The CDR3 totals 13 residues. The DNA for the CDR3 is TGTGCCAGCAGGGCTAGCGGGATAAATGAGCAGTTCTTC. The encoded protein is CASRASGINEQFF. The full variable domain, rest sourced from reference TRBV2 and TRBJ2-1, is EPEVTQTPSHQVTQMGQEVILRCVPISNHLYFYWYRQILGQKVEFLVSFYNNEISEKSEIFDDQFSVERPDGSNFTLKIRSTKLEDSAMYFCASRASGINEQFFGPGTRLTVL.

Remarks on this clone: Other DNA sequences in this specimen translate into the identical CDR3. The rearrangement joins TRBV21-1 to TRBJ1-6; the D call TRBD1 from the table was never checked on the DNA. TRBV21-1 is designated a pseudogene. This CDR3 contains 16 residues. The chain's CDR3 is CASRPEGAGSDSPLHF. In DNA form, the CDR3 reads TGTGCCAGCAGACCGGAGGGGGCAGGTTCGGATTCCCCCCTCCACTTT.